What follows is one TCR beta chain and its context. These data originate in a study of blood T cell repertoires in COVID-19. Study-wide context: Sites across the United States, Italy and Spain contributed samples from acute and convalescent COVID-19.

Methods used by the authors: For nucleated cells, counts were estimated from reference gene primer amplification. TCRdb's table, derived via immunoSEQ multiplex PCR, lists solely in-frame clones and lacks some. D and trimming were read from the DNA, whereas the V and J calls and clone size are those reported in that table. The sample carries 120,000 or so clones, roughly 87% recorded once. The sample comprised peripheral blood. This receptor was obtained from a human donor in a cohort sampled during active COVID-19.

The DNA for the CDR3 is TGTGCCAGCAGTCCCCATCAGGGTGGCAATCAGCCCCAGCATTTT. It is translated as CASSPHQGGNQPQHF. This chain joins TRBV28 and TRBJ1-5; possible D gene TRBD1, 5 bases. Germline CDR1 and CDR2: MDHEN and SYDVKM. CDR3 length: 15 amino acids. V lost 5 bases and J 2 bases, leaving 13 bases between the germline ends.